What follows describes a single TCR beta chain. No cognate antigen has been identified for it. No much larger clone exists at a distance of one base, and base qualities are not known. The source of the sample is a study of blood T cell repertoires in COVID-19 (dated by TCRdb to about 2020). Background for the entire study: Samples covering the acute and convalescent phases of COVID-19 were provided by collaborators in the United States, Italy and Spain. HLA class I and class II types, where available, came from metadata supplied by the sample provider rather than from assay-based typing. The sample metadata nearly always contained a de-identified subject ID, COVID-19 status, age in years and sex. The dataset comprised deeply sampled blood TCRbeta repertoires from subjects exposed to, actively infected with, or recovered from COVID-19. Samples came from the ongoing ImmuneRACE study (first 160 participants) plus 1,254 subjects from 6 global collaborators. The repertoires were released in a freely available public database intended as a resource for research on the immune response to SARS-CoV-2. The prospective study material was composed of cDNA or gDNA derived from T cells, B-cell-depleted T cells, or PBMCs.

Enrolling through a virtual design, the prospective study's participants ranged in age from roughly 18 to 90 years and lived across roughly 24 United States geographic areas. Cohort assignment in the prospective study relied on participant-reported clinical history from a screening survey and a study questionnaire. ImmuneRACE Cohort 3 recovered participants were defined by two consecutive negative NP/OP PCR tests, healthcare professional clearance, or symptom resolution. Mobile phlebotomists in the prospective study collected whole blood, serum and a nasopharyngeal or oropharyngeal swab from every participant. Over a roughly 2-month period, participants in the prospective study had the option of providing additional blood draws and questionnaires. Before DNA extraction, prospective study blood samples were shipped either frozen or at room temperature. What the research found in general, with its limitations: Clinical and demographic metadata were provided uncurated, with the amount varying by source and participant.

TCRbeta CDR3 regions were amplified from genomic DNA using the immunoSEQ Assay, a bias-controlled multiplex PCR. On the authors' methods: Nucleated cell counts per sample were estimated from amplification of reference gene primers within the assay. To quantify the absolute abundance of each unique TCRbeta CDR3 rearrangement, sequence reads were collapsed and filtered. For each sample, productive Simpson clonality was calculated by taking the square root of Simpson's diversity index across productive rearrangements. TCRdb took over this immuneACCESS table, retaining in-frame rearrangements with V and J assigned. Such tables are incomplete; in checked studies, under half of the missing clones stem from an unresolved V gene, and the remainder is unexplained. V and J calls and clone size are given by that table; D and trimming were obtained from the DNA. For this sample there are about 340,000 clones; around 90% appear just once. Jointly, the top ten make up roughly 18% of the sample.

At the junction V is shortened by 1 base and J by 7 bases; bases outside the gene matches: 6. For CDR1 and CDR2, the germline V gene lists SGHNT and YENEEA. Including the terminal cysteine and phenylalanine, the CDR3 comprises 16 residues. Only the CDR3 portion is preserved as DNA: 48 bases, with reading frame beginning at the first base. Sample: PBMCs or T cells enriched from blood (not recorded which). The rearranged segments are TRBV11-3 and TRBJ2-5; 13 bases in between match TRBD2. This receptor was obtained from a woman in her twenties or thirties who had recovered from COVID-19. The nucleotides are TGTGCCAGCAGCTTAGGCGGGACTAGCGGGGCCCTGACCCAGTACTTC. Translated, it gives CASSLGGTSGALTQYF.